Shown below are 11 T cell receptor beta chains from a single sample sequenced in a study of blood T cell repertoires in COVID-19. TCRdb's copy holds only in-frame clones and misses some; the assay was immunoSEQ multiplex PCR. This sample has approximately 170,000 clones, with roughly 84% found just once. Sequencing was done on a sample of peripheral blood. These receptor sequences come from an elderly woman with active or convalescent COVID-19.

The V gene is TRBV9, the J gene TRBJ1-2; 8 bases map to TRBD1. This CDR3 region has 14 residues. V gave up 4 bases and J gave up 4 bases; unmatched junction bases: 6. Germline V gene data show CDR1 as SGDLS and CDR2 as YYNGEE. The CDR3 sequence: CASSSGDRGYGYTF. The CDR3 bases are TGTGCCAGCAGCTCCGGCGACAGGGGCTATGGCTACACCTTC.

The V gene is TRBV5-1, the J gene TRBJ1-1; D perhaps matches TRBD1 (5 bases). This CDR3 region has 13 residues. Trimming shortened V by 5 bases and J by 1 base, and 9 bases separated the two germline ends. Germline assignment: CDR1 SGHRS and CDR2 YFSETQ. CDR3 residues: CASRGPKNTEAFF. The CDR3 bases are TGCGCCAGCAGGGGGCCGAAGAACACTGAAGCTTTCTTT.

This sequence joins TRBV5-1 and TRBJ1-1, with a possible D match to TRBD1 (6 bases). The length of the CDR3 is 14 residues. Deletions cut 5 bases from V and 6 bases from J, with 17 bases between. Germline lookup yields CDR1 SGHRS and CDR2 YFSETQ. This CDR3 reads CASRSGTLGSEAFF. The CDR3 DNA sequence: TGCGCCAGCAGATCCGGGACACTGGGGTCTGAAGCTTTCTTT. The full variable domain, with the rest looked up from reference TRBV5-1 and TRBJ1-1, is KAGVTQTPRYLIKTRGQQVTLSCSPISGHRSVSWYQQTPGQGLQFLFEYFSETQRNKGNFPGRFSGRQFSNSRSEMNVSTLELGDSALYLCASRSGTLGSEAFFGQGTRLTVV.

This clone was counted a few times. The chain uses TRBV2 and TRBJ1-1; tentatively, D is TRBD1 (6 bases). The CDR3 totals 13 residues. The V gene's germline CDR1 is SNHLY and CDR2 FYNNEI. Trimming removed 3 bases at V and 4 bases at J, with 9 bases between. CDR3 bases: TGTGCCAGCAGTGACAGGGGCTCCACTGAAGCTTTCTTT. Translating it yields CASSDRGSTEAFF. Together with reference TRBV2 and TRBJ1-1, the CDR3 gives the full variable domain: EPEVTQTPSHQVTQMGQEVILRCVPISNHLYFYWYRQILGQKVEFLVSFYNNEISEKSEIFDDQFSVERPDGSNFTLKIRSTKLEDSAMYFCASSDRGSTEAFFGQGTRLTVV.

This CDR3 reads CASSSPGTGTDTQYF. The DNA of the CDR3 is TGCGCCAGCAGCTCTCCCGGCACAGGGACAGATACGCAGTATTTT. This rearrangement joins TRBV5-1 to TRBJ2-3; perhaps TRBD1 as D (6 bases). Germline V lookup: CDR1 SGHRS, CDR2 YFSETQ. The V end was cut by 3 bases, the J end by 3 bases, with 14 bases between. The CDR3 sequence is 15 residues long.

CDR3 region: CASSVGTANEKLFF. CDR3 bases: TGCGCCAGCAGCGTTGGGACAGCTAATGAAAAACTGTTTTTT. The genes are TRBV5-1 and TRBJ1-4; 7 positions match TRBD1. The germline CDR1 and CDR2 sequences are SGHRS and YFSETQ. CDR3 size: 14 residues. V shed 4 bases, J shed 3 bases, and the junction held 3 bases outside the gene matches.

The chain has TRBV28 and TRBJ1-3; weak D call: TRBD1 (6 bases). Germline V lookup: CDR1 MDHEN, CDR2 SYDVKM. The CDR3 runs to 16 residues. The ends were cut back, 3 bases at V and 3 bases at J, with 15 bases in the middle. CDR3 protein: CASSFSGGGFGNTIYF. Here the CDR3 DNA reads TGTGCCAGCAGTTTTAGTGGGGGGGGCTTTGGAAACACCATATATTTT.

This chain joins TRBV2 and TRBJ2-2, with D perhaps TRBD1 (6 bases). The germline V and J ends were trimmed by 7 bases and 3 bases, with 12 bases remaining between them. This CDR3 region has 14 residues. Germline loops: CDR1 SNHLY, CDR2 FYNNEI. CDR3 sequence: CASMGAPDTGELFF. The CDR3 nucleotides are TGTGCCAGCATGGGGGCACCGGACACCGGGGAGCTGTTTTTT.

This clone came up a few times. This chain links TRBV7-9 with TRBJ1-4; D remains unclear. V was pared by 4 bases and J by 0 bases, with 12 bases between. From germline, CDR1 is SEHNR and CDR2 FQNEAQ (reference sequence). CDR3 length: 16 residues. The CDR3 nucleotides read TGTGCCAGCAGCTCCCCCGGGGATGCAACTAATGAAAAACTGTTTTTT. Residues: CASSSPGDATNEKLFF. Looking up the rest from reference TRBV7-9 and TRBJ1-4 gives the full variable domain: DTGVSQNPRHKITKRGQNVTFRCDPISEHNRLYWYRQTLGQGPEFLTYFQNEAQLEKSRLLSDRFSAERPKGSFSTLEIQRTEQGDSAMYLCASSSPGDATNEKLFFGSGTQLSVL.

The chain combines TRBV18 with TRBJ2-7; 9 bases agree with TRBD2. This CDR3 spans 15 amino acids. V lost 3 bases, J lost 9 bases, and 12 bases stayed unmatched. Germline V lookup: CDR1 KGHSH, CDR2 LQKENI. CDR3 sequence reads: CASSPGLAGVNRQYF. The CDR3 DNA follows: TGTGCCAGCTCACCGGGGTTAGCGGGAGTGAATAGGCAGTACTTC.

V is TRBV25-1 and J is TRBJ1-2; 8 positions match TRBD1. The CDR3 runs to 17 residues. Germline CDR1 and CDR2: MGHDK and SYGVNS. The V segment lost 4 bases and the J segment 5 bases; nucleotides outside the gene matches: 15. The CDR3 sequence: CASSGAAGQVGGYGYTF. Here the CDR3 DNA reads TGTGCCAGCAGTGGGGCCGCGGGACAGGTCGGGGGGTATGGCTACACCTTC.